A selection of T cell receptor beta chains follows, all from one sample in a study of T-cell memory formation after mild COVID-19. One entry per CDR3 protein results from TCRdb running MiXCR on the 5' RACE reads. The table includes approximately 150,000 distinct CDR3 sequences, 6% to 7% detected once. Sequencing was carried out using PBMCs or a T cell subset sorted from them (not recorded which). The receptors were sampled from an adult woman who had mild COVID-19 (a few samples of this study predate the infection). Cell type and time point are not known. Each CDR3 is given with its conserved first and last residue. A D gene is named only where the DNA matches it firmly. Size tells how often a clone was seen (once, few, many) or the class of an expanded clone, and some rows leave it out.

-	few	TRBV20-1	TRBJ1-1	TGCAGTGCTAACAACAGGGCCAGGAGGACTGAAGCTTTCTTT	CSANNRARRTEAFF
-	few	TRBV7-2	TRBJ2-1	TGTGCCAGCGCCGGGACTGGCTTCGTTGAGCAGTTCTTC	CASAGTGFVEQFF
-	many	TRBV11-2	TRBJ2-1	TGTGCCAGCAGCCCGCGCGTAGGCCCCAATGAGCAGTTCTTC	CASSPRVGPNEQFF
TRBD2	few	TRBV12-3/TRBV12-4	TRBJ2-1	TGTGCCAGCCAGTCCGGAGGAAGTGGGACTAGTTTCATCAATGAGCAGTTCTTC	CASQSGGSGTSFINEQFF
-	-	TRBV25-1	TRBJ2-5	TGTGCCAGCAGTCAGGCTGGGTCAGAGACCCAGTACTTC	CASSQAGSETQYF
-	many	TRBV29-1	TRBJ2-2	TGCAGCGTTGTTGAGGGTCCCGGGGAGCTGTTTTTT	CSVVEGPGELFF
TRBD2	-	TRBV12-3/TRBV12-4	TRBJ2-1	TGTGCCAGCAGTTTAGGGACTAGCGGGAGTCTTGAGCAGTTCTTC	CASSLGTSGSLEQFF
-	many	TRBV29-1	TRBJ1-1	TGCAGCGTTGAAGGGGCGGGGGTGAACACTGAAGCTTTCTTT	CSVEGAGVNTEAFF
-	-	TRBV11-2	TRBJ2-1	TGTGCCAGCAGCTTAGTTGGGGGCATCTCCTACAATGAGCAGTTCTTC	CASSLVGGISYNEQFF
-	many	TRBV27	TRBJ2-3	TGTGCCAGCAGTTTAAAAGCTTCGGGAGATACGCAGTATTTT	CASSLKASGDTQYF
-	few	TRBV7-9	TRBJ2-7	TGTGCCAGCAGCTTTGAACGGACGTCCTGGGGGCAGTACTTC	CASSFERTSWGQYF